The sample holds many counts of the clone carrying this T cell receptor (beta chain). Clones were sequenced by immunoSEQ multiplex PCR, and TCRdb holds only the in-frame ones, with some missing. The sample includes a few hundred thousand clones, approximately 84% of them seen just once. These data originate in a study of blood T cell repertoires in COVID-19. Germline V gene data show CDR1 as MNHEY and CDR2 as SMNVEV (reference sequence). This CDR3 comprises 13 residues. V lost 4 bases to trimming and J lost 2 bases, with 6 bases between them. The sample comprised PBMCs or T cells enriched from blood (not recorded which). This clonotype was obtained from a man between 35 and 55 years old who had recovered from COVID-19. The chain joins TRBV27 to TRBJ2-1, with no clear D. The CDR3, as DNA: TGTGCCAGCAGTTCTTATACCTACAATGAGCAGTTCTTC. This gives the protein CASSSYTYNEQFF.